A selection of T cell receptor beta chains follows, all from one sample in a study of radiation and T cells in renal cell carcinoma. Libraries were prepared by immunoSEQ multiplex PCR; TCRdb keeps only in-frame clonotypes and omits some of them. The sample holds 100,000 to 150,000 clones, about 81% seen once. This material consisted of blood, taken from a patient whose treatment included radiotherapy and nephrectomy. The receptors were sampled from a woman between 55 and 75 years old with renal cell carcinoma. The CDR3 runs from the conserved cysteine through the conserved F or W. The order of the fields is D gene, V gene, J gene, clone size, CDR3 DNA, CDR3 protein. The D gene is left open where the match is weak. Clone sizes are given selectively: once, few, many, or a class where the clone is expanded.

NA	TRBV19	TRBJ1-4	NA	TGTGCCAGTAGTATAGGGGGAACCGCAACTAATGAAAAACTGTTTTTT	CASSIGGTATNEKLFF
TRBD2	TRBV5-4	TRBJ2-2	NA	TGTGCCAGCAGCTTGGGGACTAGCGGGAGTCCCGGGGAGCTGTTTTTT	CASSLGTSGSPGELFF
NA	TRBV7-2	TRBJ2-7	NA	TGTGCCAGCAGCTTAAGTCGGTCGCTCGCCTACGAGCAGTACTTC	CASSLSRSLAYEQYF
NA	TRBV7-3	TRBJ1-5	NA	TGTGCCAGCAGCTTGGGACCTAATCAGCCCCAGCATTTT	CASSLGPNQPQHF
NA	TRBV11-1	TRBJ1-1	NA	TGTGCCAGCAGCCCTCCCGGGACCTTGAACACTGAAGCTTTCTTT	CASSPPGTLNTEAFF
NA	TRBV2	TRBJ2-3	NA	TGTGCCAGCAGTGTTCGCATGGCAGATACGCAGTATTTT	CASSVRMADTQYF
NA	TRBV18	TRBJ2-1	NA	TGTGCCAGCTCACGTGACCGGCAAGGGAACAATGAGCAGTTCTTC	CASSRDRQGNNEQFF
TRBD1	TRBV19	TRBJ2-7	once	TGTGCCAGTAGCCCAGGACAGGGGAACTTCTACGAGCAGTACTTC	CASSPGQGNFYEQYF
NA	TRBV7-9	TRBJ2-2	NA	TGTGCCAGCAGCTGGCCCTGGCGTCTGGGCAAATCCGGGGAGCTGTTTTTT	CASSWPWRLGKSGELFF
NA	TRBV19	TRBJ2-2	NA	TGTGCCAGTAGTATTATGAAGGGGGGCACCGGGGAGCTGTTTTTT	CASSIMKGGTGELFF
NA	TRBV6-5	TRBJ2-7	NA	TGTGCCAGCTCCCCGACAGGTCGCCTCCACGAGCAGTACTTC	CASSPTGRLHEQYF
NA	TRBV30	TRBJ2-5	once	TGTGCCTGGAGTGTGCCCCGGTTTCAAGAGACCCAGTACTTC	CAWSVPRFQETQYF
TRBD1	TRBV6-5	TRBJ2-7	NA	TGTGCCACCAGGACAGGTCTCTCCTACGAGCAGTACTTC	CATRTGLSYEQYF
NA	TRBV7-9	TRBJ2-5	NA	TGTGCCAGCAGCCGCCCGGGAGACCGGGAGACCCAGTACTTC	CASSRPGDRETQYF
NA	TRBV18	TRBJ1-2	NA	TGTGCCAGCTCACCGCAAGGGACTACAAACTATGGCTACACCTTC	CASSPQGTTNYGYTF
NA	TRBV27	TRBJ2-7	few	TGTGCCAGCAGTTTGTCTGCCGGGGCCGCCGTTACCTACGAGCAGTACTTC	CASSLSAGAAVTYEQYF
NA	TRBV6-6	TRBJ1-2	NA	TGTGCCAGCAGTACCCCGTCTCGACTGGGTGGCTACACCTTC	CASSTPSRLGGYTF
TRBD1	TRBV10-3	TRBJ1-3	NA	TGTGCCATCAGTGCCGGGACAGGGTCAGGAGGCGGAAACACCATATATTTT	CAISAGTGSGGGNTIYF
TRBD1	TRBV7-8	TRBJ1-1	NA	TGTGCCAGCAGTTCGGACAGGGGCACTGAAGCTTTCTTT	CASSSDRGTEAFF
NA	TRBV27	TRBJ1-3	many	TGTGCCAGCAGTCCCCATACAGAGTCTGGAAACACCATATATTTT	CASSPHTESGNTIYF
NA	TRBV28	TRBJ1-4	NA	TGTGCCAGCAGTTTAGAAGCAGGGGCGCTGGGAAAACTGTTTTTT	CASSLEAGALGKLFF
NA	TRBV4-1	TRBJ1-3	NA	TGCGCCAGCAGCCCGGGGCAGAGCAGGACTGGAAACACCATATATTTT	CASSPGQSRTGNTIYF
TRBD2	TRBV28	TRBJ2-1	NA	TGTGCCAGCAGTTTGCCTAGCGGGGGGGGCTGGGATGAGCAGTTCTTC	CASSLPSGGGWDEQFF
NA	TRBV5-1	TRBJ2-5	NA	TGCGCCAGCAGCTATACAGGGAACCAAGAGACCCAGTACTTC	CASSYTGNQETQYF
NA	TRBV9	TRBJ1-1	NA	TGTGCCAGCAGCGACACTTACACTGAAGCTTTCTTT	CASSDTYTEAFF
TRBD1	TRBV19	TRBJ2-7	NA	TGTGCCAGTAGTATGGCCAGGGGGACCTACGAGCAGTACTTC	CASSMARGTYEQYF
TRBD1	TRBV28	TRBJ1-5	few	TGTGCCAGCAGCTTTACAGGGGGTGCCAATCAGCCCCAGCATTTT	CASSFTGGANQPQHF
NA	TRBV6-5	TRBJ2-7	NA	TGTGCCAGCAGTTACTCAGGGACAACCTACGAGCAGTACTTC	CASSYSGTTYEQYF
NA	TRBV6-5	TRBJ2-1	NA	TGTGCCAGCAGTTACGGGGGACTCTACAATGAGCAGTTCTTC	CASSYGGLYNEQFF
NA	TRBV18	TRBJ1-1	NA	TGTGCCAGCTCAGAGGCCAGGGACACTGAAGCTTTCTTT	CASSEARDTEAFF
TRBD1	TRBV2	TRBJ2-3	NA	TGTGCCAGCCGACGTCGGGGGACAGGGATGGTGACGCAGTATTTT	CASRRRGTGMVTQYF
NA	TRBV15	TRBJ1-4	NA	TGTGCCACCAGCAGAGGGGACCGCCTTGGGGAAAAACTGTTTTTT	CATSRGDRLGEKLFF
NA	TRBV11-1	TRBJ2-2	NA	TGTGCCAGCAGCTTAGTACCGAACACCGGGGAGCTGTTTTTT	CASSLVPNTGELFF
NA	TRBV4-1	TRBJ1-5	NA	TGCGCCAGCAGCCAAGATCGGAGAGAGCATCAGCCCCAGCATTTT	CASSQDRREHQPQHF
NA	TRBV9	TRBJ1-2	NA	TGTGCCAGCAGTGCACATCAGGGCACCCCGGGCTACACCTTC	CASSAHQGTPGYTF
NA	TRBV5-4	TRBJ2-3	NA	TGTGCCAGCAGCTTGAAGAGCACTAGCACAGATACGCAGTATTTT	CASSLKSTSTDTQYF
TRBD1	TRBV28	TRBJ1-2	NA	TGTGCCAGCAGTTTGGTACCGGGACAGACAAATGTTCGCCGCTATGGCTACACCTTC	CASSLVPGQTNVRRYGYTF
TRBD1	TRBV6-6	TRBJ1-5	NA	TGTGCCTGCGGCAGGGGGAGTTATAGCAATCAGCCCCAGCATTTT	CACGRGSYSNQPQHF
NA	TRBV5-5	TRBJ2-3	NA	TGTGCCAGCAGCCGCCGGGCCAGGGGGGATACAGATACGCAGTATTTT	CASSRRARGDTDTQYF
NA	TRBV2	TRBJ1-2	NA	TGTGCCACAGAGCAGAGTCGGGACGGATTCTATGGCTACACCTTC	CATEQSRDGFYGYTF
TRBD1	TRBV27	TRBJ2-7	NA	TGTGCCAGCAGTTTAAGACAGGGGAACGAGCAGTACTTC	CASSLRQGNEQYF